This record covers a single TCR beta chain. Its antigen target is currently unknown. Per-base quality was not reported, and no clone a single base away is much larger than it. Peripheral blood CD8+ and CD4+ T cells from healthy donors, Susac syndrome patients and multiple sclerosis patients were profiled using high-throughput TCR beta sequencing. The healthy donors served as controls matched for age and sex. CD8+ TEMRA cells were enriched by FACS, while bulk CD8+ and CD4+ T cells were purified by magnetic negative isolation. Blood was collected in EDTA tubes and processed within 24 hours, with PBMCs isolated through density gradient centrifugation. PBMCs intended for TCR sequencing were cryopreserved in liquid nitrogen and thawed later in a water bath at 37 degrees C. The sorted or isolated CD4+, CD8+ and CD8+ TEMRA cells had a purity of 90% or higher. These data come from a study of CD8 T cells in Susac syndrome (dated by TCRdb to between 2018 and 2021). Broadly, across the study: The study used repertoire sequencing to test whether antigen drove CD8+ T cell activation and differentiation in Susac syndrome. Overall study results and their limits: The number of individuals in the TCR sequencing and HLA analysis was acknowledged as relatively small.

V ends up 4 bases short and J 0 bases short, with an unmatched junction base count of 5. The germline V gene supplies CDR1 MNHEY and CDR2 SVGAGI. The CDR3 covers 15 residues, taking in both the cysteine and the phenylalanine. Just the 45-base CDR3 DNA is kept, in frame starting at base 1. RNA was extracted using the RNeasy kit, and about 0.5 to 1 microgram was reverse transcribed with random hexamers. The immunoSEQ multiplex PCR assay, which covers 54 Vbeta and 13 Jbeta segments, was used to amplify TCR beta CDR3 regions. Bias from PCR amplification was corrected by using a synthetic template baseline for primer optimization and for computational correction. As for how the authors treated the data: Reads were annotated to V, D and J genes per IMGT and analyzed with immunoSEQ Analyzer, keeping only productive sequences. Clonality was calculated as one minus the Shannon entropy normalized by log2 of the number of productive unique sequences. For each patient and control, public and private clones were evaluated within the 100 most prevalent clones. A clone was defined as Susac-specific if it was absent from the healthy and MS cohorts, from around 960 published viral clones and from other ImmuneACCESS disease sequences. TCRdb handled the public reads itself, with Q25 trimming in fastp and clone calling in MiXCR, and kept productive beta chains. CDR3 protein sequences are deduplicated, and each keeps its most common genes and DNA. These V and J calls originate from TCRdb's pipeline instead of the authors' own analysis. For this sample the table gives some 120,000 distinct CDR3 sequences, of which roughly 96% were detected only once. The top ten constitute roughly 0.12% of the sample.

The source is a human donor in good health. The chain joins TRBV6-5 to TRBJ2-7, with TRBD2 matching 8 junction bases. The sample was CD4+ T cells from PBMCs. The DNA reads TGTGCCAGCAGTTCTAACGGGAGGGCCTCCTACGAGCAGTACTTC. This gives the protein CASSSNGRASYEQYF.